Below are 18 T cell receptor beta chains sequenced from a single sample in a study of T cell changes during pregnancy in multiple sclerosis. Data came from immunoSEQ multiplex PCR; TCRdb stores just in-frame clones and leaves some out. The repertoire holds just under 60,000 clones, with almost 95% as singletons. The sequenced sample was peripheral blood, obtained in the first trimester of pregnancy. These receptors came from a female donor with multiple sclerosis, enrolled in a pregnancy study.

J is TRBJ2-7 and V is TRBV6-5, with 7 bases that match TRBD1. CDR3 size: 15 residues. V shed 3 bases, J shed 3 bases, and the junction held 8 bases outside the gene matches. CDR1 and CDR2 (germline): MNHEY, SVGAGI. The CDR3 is CASSYHYGQDYEQYF. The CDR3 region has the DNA TGTGCCAGCAGTTATCATTACGGACAGGACTACGAGCAGTACTTC.

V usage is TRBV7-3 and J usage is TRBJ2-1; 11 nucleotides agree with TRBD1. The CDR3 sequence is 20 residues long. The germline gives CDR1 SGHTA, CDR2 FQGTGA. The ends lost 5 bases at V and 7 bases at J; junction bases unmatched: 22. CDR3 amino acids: CASSPFRGQGGSGGNNEQFF. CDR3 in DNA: TGTGCCAGCAGCCCATTCCGGGGACAGGGGGGTAGCGGGGGCAATAATGAGCAGTTCTTC.

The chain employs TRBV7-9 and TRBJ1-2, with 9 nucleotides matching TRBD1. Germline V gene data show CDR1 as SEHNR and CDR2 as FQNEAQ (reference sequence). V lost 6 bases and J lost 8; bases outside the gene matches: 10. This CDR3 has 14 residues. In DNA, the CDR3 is TGTGCCAGCAGGTCCGACAGGGGGATCGTGGGCTACACCTTC. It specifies CASRSDRGIVGYTF.

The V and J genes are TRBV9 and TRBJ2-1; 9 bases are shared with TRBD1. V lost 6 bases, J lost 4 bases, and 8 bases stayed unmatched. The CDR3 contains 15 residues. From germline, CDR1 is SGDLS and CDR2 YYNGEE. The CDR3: CASTIGTGLYNEQFF. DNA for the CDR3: TGTGCCAGCACCATCGGGACAGGGCTGTACAATGAGCAGTTCTTC.

This CDR3 is CASSVGGQGFRSGANVLTF. In nucleotides, the CDR3 is TGTGCCAGCAGCGTGGGTGGACAGGGTTTCCGCTCTGGGGCCAACGTCCTGACTTTC. The chain links TRBV9 to TRBJ2-6, with 8 bases fitting TRBD1. V was clipped by 2 bases and J by 0 bases; unmatched bases: 10. Germline V gives CDR1 SGDLS, CDR2 YYNGEE. The CDR3 runs 19 residues.

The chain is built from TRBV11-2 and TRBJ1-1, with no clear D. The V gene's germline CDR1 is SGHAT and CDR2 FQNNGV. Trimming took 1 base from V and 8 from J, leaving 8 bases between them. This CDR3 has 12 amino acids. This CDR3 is CASSLVSREAFF. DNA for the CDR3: TGTGCCAGCAGCTTAGTTTCCAGGGAAGCTTTCTTT.

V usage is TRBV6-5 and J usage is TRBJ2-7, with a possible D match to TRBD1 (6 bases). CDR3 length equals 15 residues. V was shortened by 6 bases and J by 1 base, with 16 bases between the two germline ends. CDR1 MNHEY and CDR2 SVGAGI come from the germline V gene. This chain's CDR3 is CASSRKQGPSYEQYF. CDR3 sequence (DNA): TGTGCCAGCAGCCGGAAACAGGGCCCATCCTACGAGCAGTACTTC.

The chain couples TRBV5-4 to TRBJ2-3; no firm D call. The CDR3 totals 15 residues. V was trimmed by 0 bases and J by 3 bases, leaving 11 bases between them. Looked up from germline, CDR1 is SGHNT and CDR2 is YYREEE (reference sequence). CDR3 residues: CASSLAGLRTDTQYF. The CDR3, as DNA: TGTGCCAGCAGCTTGGCTGGCCTCAGGACAGATACGCAGTATTTT. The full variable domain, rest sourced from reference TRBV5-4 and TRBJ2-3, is ETGVTQSPTHLIKTRGQQVTLRCSSQSGHNTVSWYQQALGQGPQFIFQYYREEENGRGNFPPRFSGLQFPNYSSELNVNALELDDSALYLCASSLAGLRTDTQYFGPGTRLTVL.

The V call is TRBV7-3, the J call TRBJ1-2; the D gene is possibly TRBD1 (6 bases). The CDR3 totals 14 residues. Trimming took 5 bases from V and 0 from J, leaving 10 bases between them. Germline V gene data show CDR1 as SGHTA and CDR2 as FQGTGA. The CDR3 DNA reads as TGTGCCAGCAGCGAAGGACAGACTAACTATGGCTACACCTTC. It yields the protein CASSEGQTNYGYTF.

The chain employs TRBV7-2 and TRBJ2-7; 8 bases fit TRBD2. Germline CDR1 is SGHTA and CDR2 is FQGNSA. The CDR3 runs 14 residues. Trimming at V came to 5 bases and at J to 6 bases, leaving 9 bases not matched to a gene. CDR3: CASSPGLVGSEQYF. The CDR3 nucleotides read TGTGCCAGCAGCCCGGGACTAGTGGGGAGCGAGCAGTACTTC. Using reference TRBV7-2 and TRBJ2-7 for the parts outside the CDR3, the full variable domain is GAGVSQSPSNKVTEKGKDVELRCDPISGHTALYWYRQSLGQGLEFLIYFQGNSAPDKSGLPSDRFSAERTGGSVSTLTIQRTQQEDSAVYLCASSPGLVGSEQYFGPGTRLTVT.

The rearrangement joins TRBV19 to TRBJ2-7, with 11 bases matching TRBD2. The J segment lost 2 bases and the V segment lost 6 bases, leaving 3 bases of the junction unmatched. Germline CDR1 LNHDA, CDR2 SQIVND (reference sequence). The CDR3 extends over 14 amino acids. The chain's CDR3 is CASRDSGGAYEQYF. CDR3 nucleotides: TGTGCCAGTAGGGATAGCGGGGGGGCCTACGAGCAGTACTTC.

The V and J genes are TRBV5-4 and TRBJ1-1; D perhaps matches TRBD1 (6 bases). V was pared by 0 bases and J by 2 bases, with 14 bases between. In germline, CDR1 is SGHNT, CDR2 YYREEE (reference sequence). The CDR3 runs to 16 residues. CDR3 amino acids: CASSLGVRDTNTEAFF. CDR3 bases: TGTGCCAGCAGCTTGGGGGTTCGGGACACAAACACTGAAGCTTTCTTT.

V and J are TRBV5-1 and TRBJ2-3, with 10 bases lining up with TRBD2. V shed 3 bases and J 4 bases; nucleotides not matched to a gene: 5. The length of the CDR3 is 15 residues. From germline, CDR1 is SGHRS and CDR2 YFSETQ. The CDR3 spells CASSSERGGPDTQYF. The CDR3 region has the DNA TGCGCCAGCAGCTCCGAGCGGGGGGGCCCAGATACGCAGTATTTT. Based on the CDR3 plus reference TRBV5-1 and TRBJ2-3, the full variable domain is KAGVTQTPRYLIKTRGQQVTLSCSPISGHRSVSWYQQTPGQGLQFLFEYFSETQRNKGNFPGRFSGRQFSNSRSEMNVSTLELGDSALYLCASSSERGGPDTQYFGPGTRLTVL.

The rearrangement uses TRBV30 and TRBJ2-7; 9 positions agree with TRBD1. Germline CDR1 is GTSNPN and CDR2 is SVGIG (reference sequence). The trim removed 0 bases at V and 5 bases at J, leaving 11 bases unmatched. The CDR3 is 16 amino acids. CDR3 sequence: CAWSVSPGQGTDEQYF. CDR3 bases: TGTGCCTGGAGTGTATCCCCGGGACAGGGTACCGACGAGCAGTACTTC.

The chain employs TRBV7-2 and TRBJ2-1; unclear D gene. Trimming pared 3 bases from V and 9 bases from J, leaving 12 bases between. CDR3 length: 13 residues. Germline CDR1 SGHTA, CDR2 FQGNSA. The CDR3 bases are TGTGCCAGCAGCTTCCCCCTTCGGGTTGAGCAGTTCTTC. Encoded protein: CASSFPLRVEQFF. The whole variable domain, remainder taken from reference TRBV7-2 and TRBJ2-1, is GAGVSQSPSNKVTEKGKDVELRCDPISGHTALYWYRQSLGQGLEFLIYFQGNSAPDKSGLPSDRFSAERTGGSVSTLTIQRTQQEDSAVYLCASSFPLRVEQFFGPGTRLTVL.

DNA for the CDR3: TGCGCCAGCAGCCAGGACAGGGGACACTATGGCTACACCTTC. Protein: CASSQDRGHYGYTF. The chain carries TRBV4-3 and TRBJ1-2; 9 bases map to TRBD1. This CDR3 is 14 amino acids long. Unmatched junction bases numbered 2, after V lost 3 bases and J lost 3 bases. Looked up from germline, CDR1 is LGHNA and CDR2 is YSLEER.

The CDR3 reads CASSPTSGTTGGELFF. CDR3 in DNA: TGTGCCAGCAGCCCGACTAGCGGGACGACCGGCGGGGAGCTGTTTTTT. J is TRBJ2-2 and V is TRBV7-3, with 11 bases identical to TRBD2. The V segment lost 5 bases and the J segment 7 bases; nucleotides outside the gene matches: 9. This CDR3 has 16 amino acids. The germline gives CDR1 SGHTA, CDR2 FQGTGA.

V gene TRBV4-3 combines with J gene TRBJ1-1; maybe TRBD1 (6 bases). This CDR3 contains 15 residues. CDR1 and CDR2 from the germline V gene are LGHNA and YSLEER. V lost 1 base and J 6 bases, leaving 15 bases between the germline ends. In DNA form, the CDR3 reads TGCGCCAGCAGCCAAGGGGCAGGGGCGAATCCTGAAGCTTTCTTT. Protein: CASSQGAGANPEAFF.